This entry lists 17 T cell receptor beta chains sequenced from one sample in a study of blood T cell repertoires in COVID-19 (dated by TCRdb to between 2020 and 2021). Library preparation was by the immunoSEQ multiplex PCR assay. What TCRdb holds here is the immuneACCESS table cut down to in-frame rearrangements. Part of the clones is not present; checked against another copy, under half of the missing clones reflect an unresolved V gene, and the others are unexplained. Here the sample has 40,000 to 45,000 clones; roughly 90% occur a single time. Around a fifth of the sample belongs to the ten largest clones. Material for sequencing was peripheral blood. These receptors all come from a man aged 50 or older with active COVID-19.

The V and J genes are TRBV25-1 and TRBJ2-7; 7 bases fit TRBD2. The CDR3 contains 16 residues. J gave up 1 base and V 4 bases, and 10 bases lay outside the gene matches. Germline V gene data show CDR1 as MGHDK and CDR2 as SYGVNS. In DNA, the CDR3 is TGTGCCAGCAGTGCTAGGGGTGGGCGGGGGTCCTACGAGCAGTACTTC. This gives the protein CASSARGGRGSYEQYF.

The J gene is TRBJ2-7, the V gene TRBV2, with 9 nucleotides matching TRBD1. The CDR3 is made up of 12 amino acids. Trimming took 6 bases from V and 3 from J; bases not matched to a gene: 0. Germline V gene sequence: CDR1 SNHLY, CDR2 FYNNEI. The CDR3 region has the DNA TGTGCCAGCAGGACAGGGGGCTACGAGCAGTACTTC. Translation gives CASRTGGYEQYF. The full variable domain, completed using reference TRBV2 and TRBJ2-7, is EPEVTQTPSHQVTQMGQEVILRCVPISNHLYFYWYRQILGQKVEFLVSFYNNEISEKSEIFDDQFSVERPDGSNFTLKIRSTKLEDSAMYFCASRTGGYEQYFGPGTRLTVT.

The chain uses TRBV5-6 and TRBJ1-5, with D unclear. The V gene lost 2 bases and the J gene lost 6 bases, with 12 bases spanning the gap. Germline lookup yields CDR1 SGHDT and CDR2 YYEEEE. CDR3 size: 14 residues. This CDR3 is CASSLDGRGQPQHF. The DNA for the CDR3 is TGTGCCAGCAGCTTAGATGGAAGAGGTCAGCCCCAGCATTTT.

The rearrangement uses TRBV6-6 and TRBJ2-1; tentatively, D is TRBD1 (5 bases). Germline V CDR1 and CDR2: MNHNY, SVGAGI (reference sequence). This CDR3 is 14 amino acids long. The V and J ends lost 3 bases and 6 bases respectively, with 12 bases between them. The CDR3 is CASSYIDRLNEQFF. The CDR3 bases are TGTGCCAGCAGTTATATCGACAGACTCAATGAGCAGTTCTTC.

V is TRBV9 and J is TRBJ2-7; 7 bases align to TRBD1. V gave up 4 bases and J gave up 10 bases; unmatched junction bases: 11. Per germline, CDR1 SGDLS and CDR2 YYNGEE. The CDR3 covers 13 residues. The CDR3 nucleotides read TGTGCCAGCAGCCCTTCAGGGACAGACGCACAGTACTTC. Protein sequence: CASSPSGTDAQYF.

CDR3 DNA: TGCAGCGTTGAGGTGGGGGGTGAGCAGTTCTTC. It yields the protein CSVEVGGEQFF. The chain uses TRBV29-1 and TRBJ2-1; possibly TRBD2 for D (6 bases). This CDR3 has 11 residues. Germline V gene data show CDR1 as SQVTM and CDR2 as ANQGSEA. V lost 3 bases, J lost 9 bases, and 9 bases lay in between.

This clone has only one observation. The chain uses TRBV5-5 and TRBJ2-1; TRBD1 might be the D (5 bases). Trimming removed 2 bases from V and 1 base from J, with 16 bases in between. The CDR3 is 17 amino acids. Germline-derived CDR1 and CDR2 are SGHKS and YYEKEE (reference sequence). CDR3 loop: CASSLGYRGGSYNEQFF. CDR3 coding DNA: TGTGCCAGCAGCTTAGGGTATAGGGGCGGATCCTACAATGAGCAGTTCTTC.

The chain combines TRBV4-2 with TRBJ2-1; 12 bases map to TRBD2. The CDR3 is 18 residues long. V lost 0 bases, J lost 9 bases, and 12 bases stayed unmatched. The germline gives CDR1 LGHNA, CDR2 YNFKEQ. The CDR3 region has the DNA TGTGCCAGCAGCCAAGATTGGAGTCGACTAGCGGGAGTCGGTGAGCAGTTCTTC. This translates into CASSQDWSRLAGVGEQFF.

V and J are TRBV11-3 and TRBJ1-3; D is undetermined. The V gene's germline CDR1 is SGHNT and CDR2 YENEEA. Trimming removed 5 bases from V and 0 bases from J, with 8 bases in between. The CDR3 has 14 amino acids. The CDR3 region is CASSATSSGNTIYF. The CDR3 region has the DNA TGTGCCAGCAGCGCGACATCCTCTGGAAACACCATATATTTT.

The chain employs TRBV6-2 or TRBV6-3 and TRBJ1-4; D uncertain. Per the germline V gene, CDR1 is MNHEY and CDR2 is SVGEGT. Trimming removed 0 bases at V and 7 bases at J, with 9 bases between. This CDR3 comprises 14 residues. As DNA, the CDR3 is TGTGCCAGCAGTTACTCGACATCCAGTGAAAAACTGTTTTTT. It yields the protein CASSYSTSSEKLFF.

This chain joins TRBV5-1 and TRBJ2-7, with D perhaps matching TRBD1 (6 bases). Trimming removed 0 bases from V and 3 bases from J, with 10 bases in between. The CDR3 runs 14 residues. The V gene's germline CDR1 is SGHRS and CDR2 YFSETQ. The CDR3 sequence is CASSLEGDNYEQYF. The CDR3 DNA follows: TGCGCCAGCAGCTTGGAGGGGGACAACTACGAGCAGTACTTC.

This clone was picked up one time. V gene TRBV6-6 combines with J gene TRBJ1-5, with 9 bases aligning to TRBD1. With V trimmed by 6 bases and J by 7 bases, 4 bases remained unmatched. CDR3 size: 13 residues. CDR1 is MNHNY and CDR2 is SVGAGI in the germline V gene (reference sequence). Here the CDR3 reads CASRGQGRQPQHF. In DNA form, the CDR3 reads TGTGCCAGCAGGGGACAGGGACGGCAGCCCCAGCATTTT.

This clone was counted a single time. The rearrangement links TRBV19 to TRBJ2-2; possible D gene TRBD1, 6 bases. The CDR3 loop spans 15 amino acids. Germline lookup yields CDR1 LNHDA and CDR2 SQIVND (reference sequence). Trimming removed 6 bases at V and 2 bases at J, with 13 bases between. DNA of the CDR3: TGTGCCAGTAGAAAGGACAGACTAAACACCGGGGAGCTGTTTTTT. Protein product: CASRKDRLNTGELFF.

This clone was counted between two and nine times. J is TRBJ1-1 and V is TRBV5-5; 9 bases are shared with TRBD1. With 0 bases clipped from V and 8 bases from J, the junction kept 2 bases outside the gene matches. This CDR3 comprises 13 residues. From germline, CDR1 is SGHKS and CDR2 YYEKEE (reference sequence). CDR3 DNA sequence: TGTGCCAGCAGCTTGGGGGACAGGGAGGAAGCTTTCTTT. It yields the protein CASSLGDREEAFF.

The gene calls are TRBV7-9 and TRBJ2-5, with D unresolved. Germline V CDR1 and CDR2: SEHNR, FQNEAQ (reference sequence). V was shortened by 2 bases and J by 4 bases, with 8 bases between the two germline ends. The CDR3 loop spans 13 amino acids. CDR3 in DNA: TGTGCCAGCAGCTTAAACAGTGGAGAGACCCAGTACTTC. This sequence encodes CASSLNSGETQYF.

The rearrangement uses TRBV5-1 and TRBJ2-7, with 16 bases fitting TRBD2. The length of the CDR3 is 14 residues. V trimming: 4 bases; J trimming: 9 bases; junction bases outside the gene matches: 4. The germline V gene has CDR1 SGHRS and CDR2 YFSETQ. CDR3 bases: TGCGCCAGCAGCGAGGGACTAGCGGGAGGGTGGCAGTACTTC. This codes for CASSEGLAGGWQYF.

The CDR3 bases are TGTGCCAGCAGCTTAAGGCCTCGGGACAGGGCCGAAGGCTACACCTTC. This encodes CASSLRPRDRAEGYTF. V usage is TRBV7-3 and J usage is TRBJ1-2; 9 nucleotides match TRBD1. From germline, CDR1 is SGHTA and CDR2 FQGTGA. The V segment lost 1 base and the J segment 8 bases; nucleotides outside the gene matches: 11. CDR3 length: 16 amino acids.